These T cell receptor beta chains were read from a single sample in a study of response to subunit inactivated influenza vaccine. MiXCR, run by TCRdb on the RT-PCR reads, gives a single entry per CDR3 protein. The table has about 540,000 distinct CDR3 sequences, around 21% seen once; the top ten hold 2.5% to 3%. These same records also appear under a second study, on T cells expressing NK-cell markers.

The sequencing here drew on CD4+ T cells sorted from PBMCs, taken about 13 days after vaccination. The origin of the receptors is a man over 45 who received an inactivated influenza vaccine. Both conserved end residues are part of each CDR3. Each record gives: J gene, D gene, clone size, V gene, CDR3 DNA, CDR3 protein. The D gene is left open where the match is weak. Clone size is shown for a subset of rows, as once, few, many or a class of expanded clone.

TRBJ2-5 | TRBD2 | . | TRBV20-1 | TGCAGTGCTAGAGATGCGGGAGGGCCGGTGGAGACCCAGTACTTC | CSARDAGGPVETQYF
TRBJ2-6 | . | few | TRBV4-3 | TGCGCCAGCAGCCAGGGGGCGCAGGTTGGGGCCAACGTCCTGACTTTC | CASSQGAQVGANVLTF
TRBJ2-7 | TRBD2 | . | TRBV20-1 | TGCAGTGCTACTAGCGGGGCGGGGGTATACGAGCAGTACTTC | CSATSGAGVYEQYF
TRBJ2-1 | . | . | TRBV10-1 | TGCGCCAGCAGTGATCTTAGCTCCTACAATGAGCAGTTCTTC | CASSDLSSYNEQFF
TRBJ2-1 | . | . | TRBV11-2 | TGTGCCAGCAGCTTAGTTGTCAAATACAATGAGCAGTTCTTC | CASSLVVKYNEQFF
TRBJ2-1 | . | . | TRBV6-1 | TGTGCCAGCAGGGGGAAGGGAGCGGGACAATTATACAATGAGCAGTTCTTC | CASRGKGAGQLYNEQFF
TRBJ2-1 | TRBD2 | . | TRBV6-2/TRBV6-3 | TGTGCCAGCACTCCTGGCGGGAGGTATTGGGATGAGCAGATCTTC | CASTPGGRYWDEQIF
TRBJ1-1 | TRBD1 | few | TRBV10-3 | TGTGCCATCAGAGGACAGGGAAGGTTTACTGAAGCTTTCTTT | CAIRGQGRFTEAFF
TRBJ2-5 | . | few | TRBV6-2/TRBV6-3 | TGTGCCAGCAGACCGTTCCAGGGGAACCAAGAGACCCAGTACTTC | CASRPFQGNQETQYF
TRBJ2-7 | TRBD1 | . | TRBV29-1 | TGCAGCGTTGAAGTTGGGGGGACAGGGGGGGACGAGCAGTACTTC | CSVEVGGTGGDEQYF
TRBJ1-5 | TRBD1 | . | TRBV5-6 | TGTGCCAGCAGCCCGGAGGGACAGCTACCAAATCAGCCCCAGCATTTT | CASSPEGQLPNQPQHF
TRBJ1-6 | TRBD1 | . | TRBV3-1 | TGTGCCAGCAGCCAGGTACAGGGGAATTCACCCCTCCACTTT | CASSQVQGNSPLHF
TRBJ2-1 | . | few | TRBV14 | TGTGCCAGCAGCCGTTTTACCGCCTACAATGAGCAGTTCTTC | CASSRFTAYNEQFF
TRBJ2-1 | . | few | TRBV30 | TGTGCCTGGAGATACCCGGGACAAACATACAATGAGCAGTTCTTC | CAWRYPGQTYNEQFF
TRBJ1-6 | TRBD1 | . | TRBV12-3/TRBV12-4 | TGTGCCAGCAGTTCACCCCGGACAGGGGGCAGGTCACCCCTCCACTTT | CASSSPRTGGRSPLHF
TRBJ2-7 | . | . | TRBV6-2/TRBV6-3 | TGTGCCAGCAGTTACGTGGGTTTCGAGCAGTACTTC | CASSYVGFEQYF
TRBJ2-2 | TRBD2 | few | TRBV2 | TGTGCCAGCAGTGCCCGCGGGGGGTTAGCCGGGGAGCTGTTTTTT | CASSARGGLAGELFF
TRBJ2-3 | . | few | TRBV5-1 | TGCGCCAGCAGGGGCCTGGGGGGTGGCACAGATACGCAGTATTTT | CASRGLGGGTDTQYF
TRBJ1-1 | . | . | TRBV3-1 | TGTGCCAGCAGCGGGTCTTCCCGTAGGGAAGCTTTCTTT | CASSGSSRREAFF
TRBJ1-2 | . | . | TRBV11-2 | TGTGCCAGCAGCTTAGTGTCCGGGGGCTATAATGGCTACACCTTC | CASSLVSGGYNGYTF
TRBJ1-4 | . | . | TRBV20-1 | TGCAGTGCTAGAGCCGGCTACGCGGAAAAACTGTTTTTT | CSARAGYAEKLFF
TRBJ2-1 | TRBD1 | few | TRBV20-1 | TGCAGTGCTAGAGACCCGGGACAGCATTACAATGAGCAGTTCTTC | CSARDPGQHYNEQFF
TRBJ2-7 | . | . | TRBV12-3/TRBV12-4 | TGTGCCAGCAGTCAACCGGGTCCCGATGGGGAGCAGTACTTC | CASSQPGPDGEQYF
TRBJ2-3 | . | many | TRBV9 | TGTGCCAGCAGTGTAGGCGGAGCTAGCACAGATACGCAGTATTTT | CASSVGGASTDTQYF
TRBJ2-5 | . | . | TRBV20-1 | TGCAGTGCATCAGATGCGGCGGGCAGGGAGGAACAGACCCAGTACTTC | CSASDAAGREEQTQYF
TRBJ1-2 | . | few | TRBV18 | TGTGCCAGCTCACCAAACCCGATACGGAACTATGGCTACACCTTC | CASSPNPIRNYGYTF
TRBJ2-1 | TRBD1 | . | TRBV10-3 | TGTGCCATCAGTGCCACAGGGGGCTCCTACAATGAGCAGTTCTTC | CAISATGGSYNEQFF
TRBJ2-1 | TRBD2 | few | TRBV19 | TGTGCCAGCTATGGACTAGTACGGGCCTACAATGAGCAGTTCTTC | CASYGLVRAYNEQFF